Listed here are 7 T cell receptor beta chains from one sample, sequenced in a study of early stage breast cancer tumors. Here immunoSEQ multiplex PCR was the method, and the copy in TCRdb shows in-frame clones only, minus some. The sample records about 24,000 clones, less than 75% being singletons. The source material was breast tumor tissue. The receptors here all came from a person aged 55 to 70 with breast cancer.

This clone has only a few counts. The chain couples TRBV15 to TRBJ2-3, with D possibly being TRBD2 (6 bases). CDR3 length equals 16 residues. Germline loops: CDR1 LNHNV, CDR2 YYDKDF (reference sequence). V gave up 3 bases and J gave up 0 bases, with 13 bases separating them. CDR3 sequence: CATSRGDSASTDTQYF. The CDR3 DNA is TGTGCCACCAGCAGGGGGGACTCAGCTAGCACAGATACGCAGTATTTT.

CDR3 nucleotide sequence: TGTGCCAGCAGCCAGGGACAGGGGGCTATCACTGAAGCTTTCTTT. As protein: CASSQGQGAITEAFF. J is TRBJ1-1 and V is TRBV4-2; 12 nucleotides align to TRBD1. Trimming cost V 3 bases and J 4 bases; bases outside gene matches: 3. This CDR3 contains 15 residues. CDR1 and CDR2 from the germline V gene are LGHNA and YNFKEQ.

The gene calls are TRBV30 and TRBJ2-7, with unresolved D. Germline values: CDR1 GTSNPN, CDR2 SVGIG (reference sequence). CDR3 length: 12 amino acids. Trimming took off 8 bases at V and 2 bases at J, with 13 bases between the two ends. The CDR3 loop reads CALHASTYEQYF. The CDR3 nucleotides are TGTGCCCTGCACGCTAGTACCTACGAGCAGTACTTC.

The chain combines TRBV18 with TRBJ2-7, with 7 positions matching TRBD1. V gave up 6 bases and J gave up 1 base; unmatched junction bases: 9. Per germline, CDR1 KGHSH and CDR2 LQKENI. CDR3 length: 15 residues. The CDR3 region has the DNA TGTGCCAGCTCGCCCTACAGGGGTGGATCCTACGAGCAGTACTTC. This translates into CASSPYRGGSYEQYF.

The genes are TRBV4-3 and TRBJ2-7, with D possibly TRBD1 on 6 matching bases. This CDR3 contains 14 residues. Germline-derived CDR1 and CDR2 are LGHNA and YSLEER. The germline V and J ends were trimmed by 3 bases and 3 bases, with 12 bases remaining between them. CDR3 in amino acids: CASSHPQGGYEQYF. In nucleotides, the CDR3 is TGCGCCAGCAGCCATCCTCAAGGGGGCTACGAGCAGTACTTC.

V usage is TRBV6-6 and J usage is TRBJ2-7; a weak D match, TRBD2 (6 bases). CDR1 is MNHNY and CDR2 is SVGAGI in the germline V gene (reference sequence). The CDR3 sequence is 15 residues long. Deletions cut 7 bases from V and 4 bases from J, with 20 bases between. CDR3 sequence reads: CASTNAGTSNYEQYF. The CDR3 bases are TGTGCCAGCACCAATGCCGGGACTTCAAATTACGAGCAGTACTTC.

This chain uses TRBV25-1 with TRBJ2-2, with TRBD1 identical over 7 bases. CDR3 length equals 13 residues. Germline CDR1 is MGHDK and CDR2 is SYGVNS. J was trimmed by 6 bases and V by 6 bases; bases with no gene match: 4. This CDR3 reads CASRQGDAGELFF. In nucleotides, the CDR3 is TGTGCCAGCAGGCAGGGGGACGCCGGGGAGCTGTTTTTT.